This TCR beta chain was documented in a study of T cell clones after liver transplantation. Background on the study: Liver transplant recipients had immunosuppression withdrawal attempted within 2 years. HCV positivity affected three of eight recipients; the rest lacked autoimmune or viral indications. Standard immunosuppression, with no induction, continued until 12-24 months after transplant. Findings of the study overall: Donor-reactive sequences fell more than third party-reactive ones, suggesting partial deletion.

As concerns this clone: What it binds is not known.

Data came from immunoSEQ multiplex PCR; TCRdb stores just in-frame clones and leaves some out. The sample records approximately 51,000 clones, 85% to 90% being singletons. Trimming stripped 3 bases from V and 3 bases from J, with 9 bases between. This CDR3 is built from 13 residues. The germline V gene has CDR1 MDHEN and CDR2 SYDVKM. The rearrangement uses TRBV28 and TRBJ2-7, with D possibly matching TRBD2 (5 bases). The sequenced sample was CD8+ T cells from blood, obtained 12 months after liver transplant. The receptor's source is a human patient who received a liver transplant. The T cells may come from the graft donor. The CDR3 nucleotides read TGTGCCAGCAGTTTTCCGGGGTACTACGAGCAGTACTTC. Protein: CASSFPGYYEQYF.